This T cell receptor beta chain appears in the sequencing data of a study of long-term antiretroviral therapy in people with HIV. The CDR3 is 15 residues long. From germline, CDR1 is MNHEY and CDR2 SMNVEV (reference sequence). V gave up 4 bases and J gave up 5 bases, with 15 bases separating them. Running of the v3.0 immunoSEQ assay took place at survey level. Some clones are missing from TCRdb's copy, which holds only in-frame ones; the method was immunoSEQ multiplex PCR. Of tens of thousands of clones listed, approximately 80% are singletons. This clonotype was obtained from a middle-aged woman with HIV. The rearrangement links TRBV27 to TRBJ1-5; D may be TRBD1 (6 bases). Sequencing was performed on unsorted PBMCs, taken 1.2 years after starting antiretroviral therapy. The CDR3 reads CASSSTGSPYQPQHF. The CDR3, as DNA: TGTGCCAGCAGTTCAACAGGGTCCCCCTATCAGCCCCAGCATTTT.